Below are 18 T cell receptor beta chains sequenced from a single sample in a study of cytomegalovirus exposure and HLA in healthy donors. Researchers ran the PCR with 60 Vbeta and 13 Jbeta primers. TCRdb's copy holds only in-frame clones and misses some; the assay was immunoSEQ multiplex PCR. The sample shows 110,000 or so clones, roughly 70% of them seen only once. The sequenced sample was PBMCs. The receptors stem from a man younger than 35 in good health and CMV-seropositive.

The J gene is TRBJ2-3, the V gene TRBV5-1; D unclear. The CDR3 loop spans 14 amino acids. The germline CDR1 and CDR2 sequences are SGHRS and YFSETQ. V shed 5 bases and J shed 0 bases, with 10 bases lying between them. The chain's CDR3 is CASRPTTSTDTQYF. CDR3 in DNA: TGCGCCAGCAGACCAACGACTAGCACAGATACGCAGTATTTT.

This chain links TRBV13 with TRBJ1-1; D gene unclear. Germline V lookup: CDR1 PRHDT, CDR2 FYEKMQ (reference sequence). The CDR3 is 14 amino acids. The germline V and J ends were trimmed by 0 bases and 7 bases, with 12 bases remaining between them. The CDR3 nucleotides are TGTGCCAGCAGCTTAGGCCGCACAGCTGGTGAAGCTTTCTTT. It specifies CASSLGRTAGEAFF. Full variable domain (missing parts from reference TRBV13 and TRBJ1-1): AAGVIQSPRHLIKEKRETATLKCYPIPRHDTVYWYQQGPGQDPQFLISFYEKMQSDKGSIPDRFSAQQFSDYHSELNMSSLELGDSALYFCASSLGRTAGEAFFGQGTRLTVV.

The rearrangement links TRBV13 to TRBJ2-1, with D tentatively TRBD1 (6 bases). V lost 2 bases and J lost 0, with 14 bases in between. Germline-derived CDR1 and CDR2 are PRHDT and FYEKMQ (reference sequence). This CDR3 spans 17 amino acids. The CDR3 region is CASSLYREGYSYNEQFF. CDR3 nucleotide sequence: TGTGCCAGCAGCTTATACAGGGAAGGGTACTCCTACAATGAGCAGTTCTTC.

The chain combines TRBV5-1 with TRBJ2-5; D not certain. The ends were cut back, 2 bases at V and 2 bases at J, with 4 bases in the middle. The CDR3 extends over 12 amino acids. Germline values: CDR1 SGHRS, CDR2 YFSETQ. CDR3 protein: CASSFNQETQYF. The CDR3 nucleotides read TGCGCCAGCAGCTTCAATCAAGAGACCCAGTACTTC.

V gene TRBV30 combines with J gene TRBJ2-7; tentative D call: TRBD1 (6 bases). With 2 bases removed from V and 5 bases from J, the gap between germline ends came to 16 bases. CDR3 length: 14 residues. The germline V gene encodes CDR1 GTSNPN and CDR2 SVGIG (reference sequence). The CDR3 DNA sequence: TGTGCCTGGAGTCCCGGAACAGGGTTCGACGAGCAGTACTTC. Amino acid sequence: CAWSPGTGFDEQYF.

The chain employs TRBV7-9 and TRBJ2-1; possibly TRBD1 for D (6 bases). In germline, CDR1 is SEHNR, CDR2 FQNEAQ (reference sequence). CDR3 length equals 15 residues. V dropped 5 bases and J dropped 8 bases, with 19 bases sitting between them. As DNA, the CDR3 is TGTGCCAGCAGCCTGGGGACCCACAGGGTCGATGAGCAGTTCTTC. This sequence encodes CASSLGTHRVDEQFF.

The chain is built from TRBV28 and TRBJ2-3; 7 bases agree with TRBD1. CDR1 is MDHEN and CDR2 is SYDVKM in the germline V gene. The trim removed 0 bases at V and 5 bases at J, leaving 5 bases unmatched. CDR3 size: 15 residues. CDR3 sequence: CASSLWDRKLDTQYF. The CDR3 DNA sequence: TGTGCCAGCAGTTTATGGGACAGGAAATTAGATACGCAGTATTTT.

The chain carries TRBV5-1 and TRBJ2-1; 13 bases line up with TRBD2. Losses at the gene ends were 0 bases for V and 7 bases for J; bases not matched to a gene: 7. This CDR3 region has 17 residues. The germline V gene encodes CDR1 SGHRS and CDR2 YFSETQ. CDR3 DNA sequence: TGCGCCAGCAGCTTGGACCCGGGACTAGCGGGGCTTAATGAGCAGTTCTTC. The encoded protein is CASSLDPGLAGLNEQFF.

J is TRBJ2-3 and V is TRBV10-3; TRBD2 matches at 13 bases. Per the germline V gene, CDR1 is ENHRY and CDR2 is SYGVKD. This CDR3 is 16 amino acids long. J gave up 2 bases and V 7 bases, and 6 bases lay outside the gene matches. Written as DNA, the CDR3 is TGTGCCATCAACCCCGGACTAGCGGGGGCCACAGATACGCAGTATTTT. It codes for CAINPGLAGATDTQYF.

The chain employs TRBV11-2 and TRBJ1-2, with D possibly matching TRBD1 (5 bases). The V gene's germline CDR1 is SGHAT and CDR2 FQNNGV. V dropped 4 bases and J dropped 4 bases, with 13 bases sitting between them. There are 14 residues in the CDR3. The CDR3, as DNA: TGTGCCAGCAGCTCCCAGGGAATCGGCTATGGCTACACCTTC. Its protein product is CASSSQGIGYGYTF.

The chain uses TRBV5-4 and TRBJ2-1; perhaps TRBD2 as D (5 bases). CDR3 length: 12 amino acids. The V gene lost 6 bases and the J gene lost 7 bases, with 11 bases spanning the gap. Germline CDR1 SGHNT, CDR2 YYREEE (reference sequence). CDR3 region: CASTESGNEQFF. In DNA, the CDR3 is TGTGCCAGCACGGAATCGGGGAATGAGCAGTTCTTC.

The V and J genes are TRBV6-1 and TRBJ2-5, with a weak D call TRBD1 (5 bases). V gave up 1 base and J gave up 5 bases, with 8 bases separating them. The length of the CDR3 is 13 residues. The V gene's germline CDR1 is MNHNS and CDR2 SASEGT. The CDR3 sequence: CASSEGGAETQYF. Written as DNA, the CDR3 is TGTGCCAGCAGTGAAGGTGGGGCCGAGACCCAGTACTTC.

There are a few counts of this clone. J is TRBJ1-4 and V is TRBV2; D not resolved. CDR1 and CDR2 (germline): SNHLY, FYNNEI. The CDR3 totals 15 residues. V gave up 2 bases and J gave up 5 bases, with 12 bases separating them. CDR3 in amino acids: CASSEWSNRNEKLFF. CDR3 in DNA: TGTGCCAGCAGTGAATGGTCTAACAGAAATGAAAAACTGTTTTTT.

This chain connects TRBV27 to TRBJ1-1, with D maybe TRBD1 (6 bases). The V and J ends lost 10 bases and 1 base respectively, with 16 bases between them. CDR3 size: 14 residues. Germline values: CDR1 MNHEY, CDR2 SMNVEV (reference sequence). CDR3 loop: CATRDTNRNTEAFF. Written as DNA, the CDR3 is TGTGCCACCCGGGACACGAACCGGAACACTGAAGCTTTCTTT.

The genes are TRBV7-2 and TRBJ2-1; 10 nucleotides line up with TRBD1. The CDR3 contains 16 residues. Germline V gene lookup returns CDR1 SGHTA and CDR2 FQGNSA. Trimming at V came to 5 bases and at J to 9 bases, leaving 13 bases not matched to a gene. CDR3 loop: CASSPRSGTGAGEQFF. CDR3 in DNA: TGTGCCAGCAGCCCCCGGAGCGGGACAGGGGCAGGTGAGCAGTTCTTC.

This sequence joins TRBV10-3 and TRBJ1-6, with 10 positions matching TRBD1. The V segment lost 6 bases and the J segment 10 bases; nucleotides outside the gene matches: 9. This CDR3 has 15 residues. Per germline, CDR1 ENHRY and CDR2 SYGVKD. CDR3 residues: CAISHRDRGESPLHF. The DNA of the CDR3 is TGTGCCATCAGCCACCGGGACAGGGGAGAATCACCCCTCCACTTT.

The chain links TRBV7-9 to TRBJ1-5; D is perhaps TRBD1 (6 bases). There are 13 residues in the CDR3. The V end was cut by 3 bases, the J end by 8 bases, with 11 bases between. CDR1 SEHNR and CDR2 FQNEAQ come from the germline V gene (reference sequence). The CDR3 here is CASSFSGDEPQHF. The CDR3 DNA reads TGTGCCAGCAGCTTTTCAGGGGACGAGCCCCAGCATTTT.

The chain combines TRBV4-1 with TRBJ2-7; 9 nucleotides agree with TRBD1. The V and J ends lost 4 bases and 3 bases, in that order; junction bases with no gene match: 7. The CDR3 is made up of 15 amino acids. Per germline, CDR1 MGHRA and CDR2 YSYEKL. CDR3 loop: CASSRPGQGVYEQYF. As DNA, the CDR3 is TGCGCCAGCAGCCGCCCGGGACAGGGTGTCTACGAGCAGTACTTC.